This entry lists 19 T cell receptor beta chains sequenced from one sample in a study of T-cell reconstitution after alpha-beta-depleted transplantation in children. Preparing the TCRbeta library involved the use of unique molecular identifiers. Each CDR3 protein gets one entry after TCRdb re-called the PCR reads with MiXCR. The sample shows hundreds of thousands of distinct CDR3 sequences, roughly 10% of them seen only once. The starting material was PBMCs, obtained before TCRalphabeta/CD19-depleted stem cell transplant. These receptor sequences come from a child younger than 10 with inherited bone marrow failure, due to receive a stem cell transplant.

This clonotype occurred many times. The chain joins TRBV7-2 to TRBJ2-7, with 11 bases matching TRBD2. This CDR3 has 17 residues. After removal of 5 bases from V and 2 bases from J, the junction contained 11 bases not matched to a gene. From germline, CDR1 is SGHTA and CDR2 FQGNSA. The CDR3 sequence: CASSPKTSGNNPYEQYF. The CDR3 DNA sequence: TGTGCCAGCAGCCCCAAGACTAGCGGGAACAACCCCTACGAGCAGTACTTC.

This clonotype has ten or more counts. The genes are TRBV12-3 or TRBV12-4 and TRBJ2-1; D remains ambiguous. The CDR3 is 15 amino acids. Trimming took off 6 bases at V and 0 bases at J, with 12 bases between the two ends. CDR3 region: CASSGRRSSYNEQFF. The CDR3 DNA sequence: TGTGCCAGCAGCGGACGCAGAAGCTCCTACAATGAGCAGTTCTTC.

This clonotype appeared many times. V and J are TRBV11-2 and TRBJ2-3; 8 bases line up with TRBD2. Germline trimming cut 2 bases from V and 1 base from J; bases unmatched to any gene: 8. The CDR3 loop spans 17 amino acids. Germline lookup yields CDR1 SGHAT and CDR2 FQNNGV. The CDR3, as DNA: TGTGCCAGCAGCTTAAGGTCTAGCGGGTATGGCACAGATACGCAGTATTTT. The encoded protein is CASSLRSSGYGTDTQYF. The entire variable domain, with the rest obtained from reference TRBV11-2 and TRBJ2-3, is as follows: EAGVAQSPRYKIIEKRQSVAFWCNPISGHATLYWYQQILGQGPKLLIQFQNNGVVDDSQLPKDRFSAERLKGVDSTLKIQPAKLEDSAVYLCASSLRSSGYGTDTQYFGPGTRLTVL.

This clonotype was found many times. The chain uses TRBV7-2 and TRBJ2-7, with 8 bases fitting TRBD2. The germline V gene has CDR1 SGHTA and CDR2 FQGNSA. CDR3 size: 16 residues. J was trimmed by 3 bases and V by 0 bases; bases with no gene match: 7. The CDR3 DNA is TGTGCCAGCAGCTTAGCAGCGGGAGAGGGTCGCTACGAGCAGTACTTC. This sequence encodes CASSLAAGEGRYEQYF.

This clonotype was seen many times. The gene calls are TRBV4-3 and TRBJ2-1; D remains ambiguous. V was shortened by 1 base and J by 10 bases, with 17 bases between the two germline ends. In germline, CDR1 is LGHNA, CDR2 YSLEER. This CDR3 has 15 amino acids. This CDR3 is CASSQGPGPGREQFF. The CDR3 coding sequence is TGCGCCAGCAGCCAAGGCCCGGGCCCCGGCCGGGAGCAGTTCTTC.

This clonotype came up a few times. The gene calls are TRBV4-3 and TRBJ2-1; 8 bases are shared with TRBD1. Germline CDR1 is LGHNA and CDR2 is YSLEER. This CDR3 is 16 amino acids long. V trimming: 4 bases; J trimming: 7 bases; junction bases outside the gene matches: 12. The CDR3 sequence: CASSRARGLRGNEQFF. CDR3 bases: TGCGCCAGCAGCCGAGCCAGGGGGCTGAGGGGGAATGAGCAGTTCTTC.

This clonotype has just one count. V is TRBV2 and J is TRBJ2-5; D unclear. Trimming removed 11 bases from V and 1 base from J, with 8 bases in between. This CDR3 is 11 amino acids long. Germline CDR1 is SNHLY and CDR2 is FYNNEI. In DNA, the CDR3 is TGTGCCTCGCGGATCCAAGAGACCCAGTACTTC. This translates into CASRIQETQYF.

V gene TRBV12-3 or TRBV12-4 combines with J gene TRBJ1-2; tentatively, D is TRBD1 (5 bases). This CDR3 region has 14 residues. V shed 5 bases and J shed 4 bases, with 14 bases lying between them. CDR3 region: CASSTVGGFYGYTF. CDR3 in DNA: TGTGCCAGCAGTACCGTGGGGGGGTTCTATGGCTACACCTTC.

This clonotype has at least ten counts. V gene TRBV29-1 combines with J gene TRBJ2-3; no clear D. CDR1 SQVTM and CDR2 ANQGSEA come from the germline V gene. V was clipped by 5 bases and J by 2 bases, with 8 bases between them. This CDR3 comprises 12 residues. CDR3: CSVPWATDTQYF. CDR3 bases: TGCAGCGTTCCCTGGGCCACAGATACGCAGTATTTT.

In regard to this clonotype: A much larger clone sits a single nucleotide away, making a read error possible. This chain links TRBV4-3 with TRBJ2-1, with unresolved D. Trimming took off 2 bases at V and 7 bases at J, with 15 bases between the two ends. Germline V gene sequence: CDR1 LGHNA, CDR2 YSLEER. The CDR3 spans 15 residues. This CDR3 is CASSQLKAVFNEQFF. The CDR3 DNA reads as TGCGCCAGCAGCCAACTGAAGGCCGTTTTTAATGAGCAGTTCTTC.

J is TRBJ2-1 and V is TRBV6-2 or TRBV6-3; 10 bases fit TRBD1. Looked up from germline, CDR1 is MNHEY and CDR2 is SVGEGT. Trimming took 5 bases from V and 2 from J; bases not matched to a gene: 3. The CDR3 runs 15 residues. CDR3 sequence reads: CASSPDRGAYNEQFF. CDR3 bases: TGTGCCAGCAGTCCGGACAGGGGGGCCTACAATGAGCAGTTCTTC.

At least ten counts were recorded for this clonotype. This rearrangement joins TRBV10-3 to TRBJ2-7; D could derive from TRBD1 or TRBD2 (5 bases each). V gave up 6 bases and J gave up 5 bases, with 20 bases separating them. Germline V CDR1 and CDR2: ENHRY, SYGVKD. The CDR3 spans 15 residues. The CDR3 region is CAISSLGASGNEQYF. The CDR3 DNA is TGTGCCATCAGCTCACTAGGGGCGTCCGGAAACGAGCAGTACTTC.

This clonotype was seen many times. DNA of the CDR3: TGCAGCGTGGGGACTGAGGACAATGAGCAGTTCTTC. Translated: CSVGTEDNEQFF. The rearrangement joins TRBV29-1 to TRBJ2-1; tentatively, D is TRBD2 (6 bases). Looked up from germline, CDR1 is SQVTM and CDR2 is ANQGSEA. The ends were cut back, 6 bases at V and 5 bases at J, with 11 bases in the middle. The CDR3 contains 12 residues.

This clonotype was counted a few times. The chain recombines TRBV7-2 with TRBJ2-1, with TRBD2 matching over 9 bases. Germline values: CDR1 SGHTA, CDR2 FQGNSA. This CDR3 has 16 amino acids. V lost 2 bases, J lost 4 bases, and 6 bases stayed unmatched. The CDR3 loop is CASSLWSSGAYNEQFF. CDR3 DNA: TGTGCCAGCAGCTTATGGTCTAGCGGGGCATACAATGAGCAGTTCTTC.

A few counts support this clonotype. The V gene is TRBV29-1, the J gene TRBJ1-2; D gene uncertain. The CDR3 is made up of 13 amino acids. The germline gives CDR1 SQVTM, CDR2 ANQGSEA. Between the trimmed V and J ends, which lost 5 bases and 5 bases, there was a span of 15 bases. The CDR3 sequence is CSVTEAASYGYTF. The CDR3 coding sequence is TGCAGCGTTACCGAGGCAGCTTCATATGGCTACACCTTC.

This clonotype was recorded at least ten times. This rearrangement joins TRBV5-1 to TRBJ2-1; the match to TRBD1 covers 7 bases. J lost 0 bases, V lost 3 bases, and 6 bases had no gene match. In germline, CDR1 is SGHRS, CDR2 YFSETQ. The CDR3 sequence is 16 residues long. CDR3 amino acids: CASSYSGQSSYNEQFF. In nucleotides, the CDR3 is TGCGCCAGCAGCTACTCGGGACAGAGCTCCTACAATGAGCAGTTCTTC.

There are a few counts of this clonotype. This sequence joins TRBV30 and TRBJ2-2; TRBD2 agrees at 14 bases. Looked up from germline, CDR1 is GTSNPN and CDR2 is SVGIG (reference sequence). The trim removed 5 bases at V and 7 bases at J, leaving 3 bases unmatched. CDR3 length: 14 residues. The CDR3 coding sequence is TGTGCCTGGGGACTAGCGGGAGGCGGCGGGGAGCTGTTTTTT. Translating gives CAWGLAGGGGELFF.

This clonotype was counted ten times or more. This chain links TRBV29-1 with TRBJ2-1, with 11 bases lining up with TRBD2. Trimming took 1 base from V and 2 from J; bases not matched to a gene: 10. The CDR3 is 18 amino acids. Germline V gives CDR1 SQVTM, CDR2 ANQGSEA. The CDR3 region has the DNA TGCAGCGTTGAAGGGAGCCTCAAGACTAGCGGGGCCTACAATGAGCAGTTCTTC. Protein product: CSVEGSLKTSGAYNEQFF.

This clonotype came up a few times. The chain employs TRBV3-1 and TRBJ2-7; 12 bases line up with TRBD2. Trimming cost V 5 bases and J 5 bases; bases outside gene matches: 4. The length of the CDR3 is 14 residues. Per the germline V gene, CDR1 is LGHDT and CDR2 is YNNKEL (reference sequence). The CDR3 loop reads CASSATSGSHEQYF. The CDR3 DNA sequence: TGTGCCAGCAGCGCGACTAGCGGGAGCCACGAGCAGTACTTC.